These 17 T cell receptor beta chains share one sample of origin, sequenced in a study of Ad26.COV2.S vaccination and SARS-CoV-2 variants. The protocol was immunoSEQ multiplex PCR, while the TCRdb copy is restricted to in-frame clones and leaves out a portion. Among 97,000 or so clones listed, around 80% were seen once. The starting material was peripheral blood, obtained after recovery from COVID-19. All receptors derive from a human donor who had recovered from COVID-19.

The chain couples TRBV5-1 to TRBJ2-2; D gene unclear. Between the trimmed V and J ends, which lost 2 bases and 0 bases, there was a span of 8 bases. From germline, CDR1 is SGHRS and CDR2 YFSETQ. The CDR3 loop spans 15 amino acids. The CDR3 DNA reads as TGCGCCAGCAGCTTACAGACCCCGAACACCGGGGAGCTGTTTTTT. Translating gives CASSLQTPNTGELFF. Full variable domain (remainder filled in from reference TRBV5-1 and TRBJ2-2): KAGVTQTPRYLIKTRGQQVTLSCSPISGHRSVSWYQQTPGQGLQFLFEYFSETQRNKGNFPGRFSGRQFSNSRSEMNVSTLELGDSALYLCASSLQTPNTGELFFGEGSRLTVL.

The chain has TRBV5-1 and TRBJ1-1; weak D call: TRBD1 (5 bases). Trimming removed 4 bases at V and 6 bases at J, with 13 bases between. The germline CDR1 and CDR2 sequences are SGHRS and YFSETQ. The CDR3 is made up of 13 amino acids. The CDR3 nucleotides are TGCGCCAGCAGCCGGGACTGGGACGCTGAAGCTTTCTTT. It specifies CASSRDWDAEAFF.

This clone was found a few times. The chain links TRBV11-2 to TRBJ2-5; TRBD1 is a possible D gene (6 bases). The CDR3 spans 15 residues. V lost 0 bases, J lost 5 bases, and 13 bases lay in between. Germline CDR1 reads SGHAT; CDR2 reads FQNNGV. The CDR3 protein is CASSLEAGAGETQYF. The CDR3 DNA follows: TGTGCCAGCAGCTTAGAGGCAGGGGCTGGGGAGACCCAGTACTTC.

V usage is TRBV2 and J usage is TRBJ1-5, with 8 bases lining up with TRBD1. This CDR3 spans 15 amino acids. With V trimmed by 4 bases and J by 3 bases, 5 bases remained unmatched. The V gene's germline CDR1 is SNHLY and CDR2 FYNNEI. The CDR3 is CASSGQGASNQPQHF. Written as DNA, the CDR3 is TGTGCCAGCAGTGGCCAGGGGGCTTCCAATCAGCCCCAGCATTTT.

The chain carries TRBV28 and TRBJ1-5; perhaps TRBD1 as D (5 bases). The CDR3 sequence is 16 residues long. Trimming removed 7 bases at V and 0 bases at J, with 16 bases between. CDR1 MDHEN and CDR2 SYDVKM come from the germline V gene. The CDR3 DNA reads TGTGCCAGCACCTCCGCAGTGGGGGGTAGCAATCAGCCCCAGCATTTT. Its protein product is CASTSAVGGSNQPQHF.

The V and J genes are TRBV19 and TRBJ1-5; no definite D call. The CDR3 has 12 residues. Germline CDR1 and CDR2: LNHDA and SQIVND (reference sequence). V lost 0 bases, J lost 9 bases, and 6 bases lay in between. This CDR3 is CASSIDFWPQHF. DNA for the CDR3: TGTGCCAGTAGTATAGATTTCTGGCCCCAGCATTTT.

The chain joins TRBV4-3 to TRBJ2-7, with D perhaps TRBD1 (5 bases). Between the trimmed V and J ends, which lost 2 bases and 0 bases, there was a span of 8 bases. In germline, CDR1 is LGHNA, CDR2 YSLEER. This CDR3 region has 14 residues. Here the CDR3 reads CASSQSQGSYEQYF. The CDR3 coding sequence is TGCGCCAGCAGCCAAAGTCAGGGCTCCTACGAGCAGTACTTC.

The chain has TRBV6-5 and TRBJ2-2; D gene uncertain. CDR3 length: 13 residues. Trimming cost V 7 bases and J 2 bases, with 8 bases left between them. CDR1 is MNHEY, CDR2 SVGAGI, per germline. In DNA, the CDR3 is TGTGCCAGCAAAACGGTTAACACCGGGGAGCTGTTTTTT. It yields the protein CASKTVNTGELFF.

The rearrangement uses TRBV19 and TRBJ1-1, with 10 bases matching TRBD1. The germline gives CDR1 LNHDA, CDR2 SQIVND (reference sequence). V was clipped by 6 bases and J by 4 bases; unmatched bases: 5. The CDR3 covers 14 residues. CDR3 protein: CASRTGGELTEAFF. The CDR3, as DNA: TGTGCCAGTAGGACAGGGGGCGAGCTCACTGAAGCTTTCTTT.

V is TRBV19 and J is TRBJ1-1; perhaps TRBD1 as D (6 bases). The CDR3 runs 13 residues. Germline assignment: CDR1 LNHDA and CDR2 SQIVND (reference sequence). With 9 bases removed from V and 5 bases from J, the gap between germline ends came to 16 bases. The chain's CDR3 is CASQRLQGTEAFF. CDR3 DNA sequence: TGTGCCAGCCAGAGGCTGCAGGGGACTGAAGCTTTCTTT.

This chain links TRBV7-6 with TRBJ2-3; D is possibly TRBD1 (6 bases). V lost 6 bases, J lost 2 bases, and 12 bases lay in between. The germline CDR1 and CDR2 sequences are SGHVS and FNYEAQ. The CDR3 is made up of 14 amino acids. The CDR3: CASRQGPDTDTQYF. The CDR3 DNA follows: TGTGCCAGCAGACAGGGTCCTGACACAGATACGCAGTATTTT.

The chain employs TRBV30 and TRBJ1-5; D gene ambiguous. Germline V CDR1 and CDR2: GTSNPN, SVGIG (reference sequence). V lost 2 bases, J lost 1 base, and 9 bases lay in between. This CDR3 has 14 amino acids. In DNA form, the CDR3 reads TGTGCCTGGAGTCCTTGGGGAAGCAATCAGCCCCAGCATTTT. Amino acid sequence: CAWSPWGSNQPQHF.

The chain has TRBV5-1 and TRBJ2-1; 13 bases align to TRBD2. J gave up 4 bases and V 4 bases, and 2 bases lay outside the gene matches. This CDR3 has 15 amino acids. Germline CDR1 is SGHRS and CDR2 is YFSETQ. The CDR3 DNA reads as TGCGCCAGCAGCATGACTAGCGGGGGGTACAATGAGCAGTTCTTC. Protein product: CASSMTSGGYNEQFF.

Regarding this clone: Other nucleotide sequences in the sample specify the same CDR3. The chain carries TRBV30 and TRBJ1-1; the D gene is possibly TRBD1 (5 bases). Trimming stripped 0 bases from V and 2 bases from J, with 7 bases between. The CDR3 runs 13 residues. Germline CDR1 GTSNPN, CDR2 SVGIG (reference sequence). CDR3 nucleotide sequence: TGTGCCTGGAGTGTCCAGGGAAACACTGAAGCTTTCTTT. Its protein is CAWSVQGNTEAFF.

Written as DNA, the CDR3 is TGTGCCAGCACCGGGACAGGGAACACTGAAGCTTTCTTT. It is translated as CASTGTGNTEAFF. V gene TRBV2 combines with J gene TRBJ1-1; TRBD1 matches 8 bases. Trimming at V came to 7 bases and at J to 1 base, leaving 2 bases not matched to a gene. Germline loops: CDR1 SNHLY, CDR2 FYNNEI. CDR3 size: 13 residues.

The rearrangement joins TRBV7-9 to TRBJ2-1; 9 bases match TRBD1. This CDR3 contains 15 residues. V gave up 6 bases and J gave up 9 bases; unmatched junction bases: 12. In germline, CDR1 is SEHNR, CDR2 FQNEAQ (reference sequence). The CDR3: CASRPWDREDGEQFF. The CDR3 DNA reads TGTGCCAGCAGACCCTGGGACAGGGAAGACGGTGAGCAGTTCTTC. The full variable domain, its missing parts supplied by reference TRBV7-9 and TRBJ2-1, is DTGVSQNPRHKITKRGQNVTFRCDPISEHNRLYWYRQTLGQGPEFLTYFQNEAQLEKSRLLSDRFSAERPKGSFSTLEIQRTEQGDSAMYLCASRPWDREDGEQFFGPGTRLTVL.

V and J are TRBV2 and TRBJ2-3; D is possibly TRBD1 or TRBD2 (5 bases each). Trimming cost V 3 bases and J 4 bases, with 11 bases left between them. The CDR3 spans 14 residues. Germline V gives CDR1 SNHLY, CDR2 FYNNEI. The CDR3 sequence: CASSDGTPADTQYF. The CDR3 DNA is TGTGCCAGCAGTGACGGGACGCCGGCAGATACGCAGTATTTT. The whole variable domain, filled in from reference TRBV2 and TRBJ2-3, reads EPEVTQTPSHQVTQMGQEVILRCVPISNHLYFYWYRQILGQKVEFLVSFYNNEISEKSEIFDDQFSVERPDGSNFTLKIRSTKLEDSAMYFCASSDGTPADTQYFGPGTRLTVL.